Described below is a single TCR beta chain sequence and its context. The CDR3 contains 16 residues. The V gene's germline CDR1 is LNHDA and CDR2 SQIVND (reference sequence). J gave up 7 bases and V 4 bases, and 10 bases lay outside the gene matches. This sample stems from a study of cytomegalovirus exposure and HLA in healthy donors. Study as a whole: HLA-typed donors were the source of tens of millions of unique TCRs held in an early data release.

The PCR ran on 60 Vbeta and 13 Jbeta primers. Method: immunoSEQ multiplex PCR; TCRdb's copy keeps in-frame clones and lacks some. This table has 170,000 or so clones, roughly 78% appearing once. Each of the donors was a healthy bone marrow donor. This TCR came from a boy aged 10-17 years in good health and CMV-seronegative. The V and J genes are TRBV19 and TRBJ1-4; 9 bases are a match to TRBD1. The specimen was PBMCs. CDR3 DNA: TGTGCCAGTAGTACCCGCGGACAGGGGAGAGGTGAAAAACTGTTTTTT. Its protein product is CASSTRGQGRGEKLFF.